The clone carrying this T cell receptor beta chain has a count of ten or more. No antigen is known for it. The sample is drawn from a study of regulatory T cells in long-lasting Graves disease. Arm-PCR of CDR3 regions and iRepertoire HTBI primers were used to build TCR beta libraries. From the multiplex PCR reads, TCRdb called clonotypes with MiXCR, one entry per CDR3 protein. The sample consists of approximately 230,000 distinct CDR3 sequences, about 17% of them appearing once. Overall study results and limits: The study found lower TCR diversity in persistent Graves' patients than in newly diagnosed ones. TRBV28 was favored in persistent disease, as were TRBJ1-2 and TRBJ2-5. Comparison showed that persistent patients shared more public clonotypes (under 3,000) than new patients (around 1,000).

The germline V and J ends were trimmed by 0 bases and 4 bases, with 7 bases remaining between them. The CDR3 is made up of 14 amino acids. Germline loops: CDR1 LNHNV, CDR2 YYDKDF (reference sequence). Time point: newly diagnosed GD, antithyroid drugs for less than 3 months. After RNA was extracted from PBMCs, the TCR library was made from it. Sample: peripheral blood mononuclear cells (PBMCs), taken at new diagnosis, from a patient treated with antithyroid drugs. This chain joins TRBV15 and TRBJ1-5; D ambiguous. The source of this sequence is a female donor with Graves disease. CDR3 sequence: CATSRDPLNQPQHF. DNA for the CDR3: TGTGCCACCAGCAGAGATCCCCTAAATCAGCCCCAGCATTTT.